Sequencing of this TCR beta chain was carried out in a study of shared clonotypes between healthy human individuals. Across the study: Three CD4 naive, three CD4 memory, two CD8 naive and one CD8 memory plate were used per donor.

Method: immunoSEQ multiplex PCR; TCRdb's copy keeps in-frame clones and lacks some. Of hundreds of thousands of clones in the sample, around 96% were seen once. Naive CD8 cells lacked CD45RO, underwent positive selection for CCR7 and left out terminally differentiated effector memory CD45RA+ cells. All donors were Caucasian adults living in Nashville, Tennessee. The CDR3 has 18 amino acids. V lost 1 base to trimming and J lost 0 bases; unmatched junction nucleotides: 8. CDR1 SGHTA and CDR2 FQGNSA come from the germline V gene. This sequence was found in a woman aged 25 to 39 in good health. The sequencing sample was made of naive CD8+ T cells sorted from blood. J is TRBJ2-3 and V is TRBV7-2; 9 bases match TRBD2. The CDR3: CASSLVGSAGGSTDTQYF. The CDR3 DNA reads as TGTGCCAGCAGCTTAGTGGGATCAGCGGGAGGCAGCACAGATACGCAGTATTTT.